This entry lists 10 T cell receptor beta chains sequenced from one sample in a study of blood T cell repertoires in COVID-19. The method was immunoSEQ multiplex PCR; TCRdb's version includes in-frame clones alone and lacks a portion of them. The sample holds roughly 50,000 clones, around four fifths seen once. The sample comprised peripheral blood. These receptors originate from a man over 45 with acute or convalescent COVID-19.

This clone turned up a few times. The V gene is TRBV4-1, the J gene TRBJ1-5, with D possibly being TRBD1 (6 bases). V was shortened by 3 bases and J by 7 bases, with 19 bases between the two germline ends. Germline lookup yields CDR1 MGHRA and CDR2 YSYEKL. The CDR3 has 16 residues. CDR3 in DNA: TGCGCCAGCAGCCAGGGGGGGCAGGGGTCGTTGCAGCCCCAGCATTTT. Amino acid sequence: CASSQGGQGSLQPQHF.

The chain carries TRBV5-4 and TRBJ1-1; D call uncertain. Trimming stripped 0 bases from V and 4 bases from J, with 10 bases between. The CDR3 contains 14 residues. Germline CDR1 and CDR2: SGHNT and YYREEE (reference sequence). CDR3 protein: CASSLDGRSTEAFF. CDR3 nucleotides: TGTGCCAGCAGCTTGGATGGGAGGTCCACTGAAGCTTTCTTT. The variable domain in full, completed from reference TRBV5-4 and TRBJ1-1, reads ETGVTQSPTHLIKTRGQQVTLRCSSQSGHNTVSWYQQALGQGPQFIFQYYREEENGRGNFPPRFSGLQFPNYSSELNVNALELDDSALYLCASSLDGRSTEAFFGQGTRLTVV.

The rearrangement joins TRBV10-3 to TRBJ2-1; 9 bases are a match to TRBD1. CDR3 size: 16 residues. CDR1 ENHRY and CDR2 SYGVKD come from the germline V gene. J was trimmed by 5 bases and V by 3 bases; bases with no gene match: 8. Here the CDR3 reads CAISEPGQGLDNEQFF. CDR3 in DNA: TGTGCCATCAGTGAACCGGGACAGGGTCTAGACAATGAGCAGTTCTTC.

CDR3 sequence (DNA): TGTGCCAGCAGCTTCCTTTTCGGGGGGGCGAGTGAGCAGTTCTTC. Amino acids: CASSFLFGGASEQFF. The chain uses TRBV7-2 and TRBJ2-1; 8 positions agree with TRBD2. This CDR3 is 15 amino acids long. Germline CDR1 is SGHTA and CDR2 is FQGNSA. The J segment lost 9 bases and the V segment lost 3 bases, leaving 10 bases of the junction unmatched.

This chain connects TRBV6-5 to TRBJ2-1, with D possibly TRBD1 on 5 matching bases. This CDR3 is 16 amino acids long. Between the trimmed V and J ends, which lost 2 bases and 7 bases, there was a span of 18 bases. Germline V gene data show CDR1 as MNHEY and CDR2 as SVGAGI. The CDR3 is CASSYPLLGRRNEQFF. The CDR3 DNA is TGTGCCAGCAGTTACCCCTTATTGGGGCGGCGAAATGAGCAGTTCTTC.

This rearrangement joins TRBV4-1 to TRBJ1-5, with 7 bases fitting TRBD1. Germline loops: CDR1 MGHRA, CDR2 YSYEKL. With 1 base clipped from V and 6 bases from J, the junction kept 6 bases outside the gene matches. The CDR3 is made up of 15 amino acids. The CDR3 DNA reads TGCGCCAGCAGCCAAGGTCAGGGGGGCGGTCAGCCCCAGCATTTT. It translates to CASSQGQGGGQPQHF.

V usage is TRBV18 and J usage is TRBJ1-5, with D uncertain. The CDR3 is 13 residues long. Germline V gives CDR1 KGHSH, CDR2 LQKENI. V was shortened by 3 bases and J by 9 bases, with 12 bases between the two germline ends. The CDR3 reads CASSPGEIWPQHF. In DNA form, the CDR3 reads TGTGCCAGCTCACCGGGCGAGATATGGCCCCAGCATTTT.

The CDR3 region is CASSDRTGTYEQYF. The CDR3 region has the DNA TGTGCCAGCAGTGACAGGACAGGTACCTACGAGCAGTACTTC. The J gene is TRBJ2-7, the V gene TRBV2, with 7 bases aligning to TRBD1. The V segment lost 3 bases and the J segment 2 bases; nucleotides outside the gene matches: 4. The germline gives CDR1 SNHLY, CDR2 FYNNEI. The CDR3 length is 14 residues.

For the CDR3, the DNA is TGTGCCACCAGCAGGGAAAGGGACAGGGAGAACTTTTTT. Its translation: CATSRERDRENFF. The chain recombines TRBV15 with TRBJ1-4; 9 bases map to TRBD1. The germline V gene has CDR1 LNHNV and CDR2 YYDKDF (reference sequence). The junction had 10 bases not matched to a gene; V was cut back by 3 bases and J by 17 bases. The CDR3 totals 13 residues. The full variable domain, with the rest looked up from reference TRBV15 and TRBJ1-4, is DAMVIQNPRYQVTQFGKPVTLSCSQTLNHNVMYWYQQKSSQAPKLLFHYYDKDFNNEADTPDNFQSRRPNTSFCFLDIRSPGLGDTAMYLCATSRERDRENFFGSGTQLSVL.

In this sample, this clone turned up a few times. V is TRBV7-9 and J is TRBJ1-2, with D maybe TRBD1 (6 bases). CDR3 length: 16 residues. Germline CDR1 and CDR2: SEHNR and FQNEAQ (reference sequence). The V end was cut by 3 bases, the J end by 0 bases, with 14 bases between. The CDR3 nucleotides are TGTGCCAGCAGCTTCCCGCCGGGACAACCTAACTATGGCTACACCTTC. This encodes CASSFPPGQPNYGYTF.